This T cell receptor beta chain was sequenced for a study of regulatory T cells in long-lasting Graves disease (dated by TCRdb to the early 2020s). In the study overall: Antithyroid drugs had been taken for less than 3 months by newly diagnosed Graves' disease patients. Patients with persistent Graves' disease were compared with patients with newly diagnosed Graves' disease using TCR sequencing and RNA sequencing of peripheral blood. The study took place in China and was registered as a clinical trial. A total of roughly 35 samples were covered by TCR sequencing, comprising approximately 13 persistent and around 20 newly diagnosed Graves' disease patients. Broad study findings and their caveats: Because the primary lesion, thyroid tissue, could not be accessed, the study looked at peripheral blood alone. Lower TCR Shannon entropy and fewer highly expanded clones were observed in persistent Graves' disease patients than in newly diagnosed patients, which suggested clonal expansion. As a limitation, the authors acknowledged that the small sample size may reduce accuracy. A larger number of public clonotypes was shared among persistent patients (over 2,500) than among newly diagnosed patients (roughly 1,000). Only the TCR beta chain was sequenced and analyzed.

Regarding this clonotype: Which antigen it targets is not known. One base away there is no much larger clone; base qualities are not given.

Read against the paper, the sample's time point label means: newly diagnosed GD, antithyroid drugs for less than 3 months. For both TCR sequencing and RNA sequencing, RNA was extracted from PBMCs using TRIzol. The diagnosis of Graves' disease followed American Thyroid Association guidelines. The patients came from an endocrinology department in Xi'an, China. Each patient gave about 8.1 milliliters of peripheral blood, collected in an EDTA anticoagulant tube. PBMCs were isolated by Ficoll Paque Plus density gradient separation without further T cell sorting. An Agilent 2100 Bioanalyzer and agarose gel were used to check RNA quality, and a NanoDrop 2000 was used to measure RNA concentration. To prepare the library, multiplex PCR was applied. The sample was run on an Illumina HiSeq 4000. iRepertoire HTBI primers and Arm-PCR amplification of CDR3 regions were used to construct TCR beta libraries. Before sequencing, the PCR products went through gel purification. Processing in the source paper ran as follows. Gene usage analysis of CDR3 amino acid clonotypes used the 60 to 80 TRBV and some 13 TRBJ segments found across samples. COPE and FqMerger were used to merge filtered high-quality paired reads into contigs. BLAST was used to align contigs to IMGT TRBV, TRBD and TRBJ reference genes, with CDR3 defined following IMGT. Clonotypes above 0.1% frequency were classified as highly expanded clones. Repertoire diversity was measured by Shannon entropy, and V-J evenness by the Gini coefficient. Clonotypes shared by more than one individual were considered public. TCRdb trimmed the raw reads at Q25, called clones with MiXCR and kept productive beta chains. Entries are consolidated by CDR3 protein sequence, retaining the most common genes and DNA. These V and J calls derive from TCRdb rather than the authors' analysis. The sample table contains 350,000 to 550,000 distinct CDR3 sequences; only one count was recorded for around 14% of them. Over 15% of the sample belongs to the ten largest clones.

The same sample was also studied in work on T cells in Graves' hyperthyroidism and ophthalmopathy. The second paper further reports: Stable Graves' hyperthyroidism was defined as the absence of progression to ophthalmopathy over 18 months of follow-up. Hyperthyroidism patients were newly diagnosed, with disease duration under 2 months, and aged 18 to 65 years. Exclusion was applied to patients with uncontrolled infections, other autoimmune diseases, pregnancy or lactation. Diagnoses were based on clinical symptoms, serum thyroxine and TRAb, thyroid ultrasound and orbital computed tomography. The first round of RT-PCR for the TCR CDR3 was performed with the HTBI primer set and the Qiagen OneStep RT-PCR kit. Blood samples also contained most of the expanded thyroid clonotypes (frequency above 0.001), which suggests that blood repertoires may reflect thyroid immune responses. Ophthalmopathy was separated from stable hyperthyroidism by a 13 V-J signature model, with approximately 90% sensitivity and approximately 81% specificity obtained in cross-validation and 80%/75% obtained in testing. In validation, progression to ophthalmopathy was predicted by the model with approximately 67% sensitivity and 72.22% specificity, a median of approximately 6.5 months before onset. To identify TCR V-J signatures that set the groups apart, the researchers used a discovery cohort of about a hundred patients, made up of 43 with Graves' ophthalmopathy and some 60 with stable Graves' hyperthyroidism. Whether ophthalmopathy could be predicted prospectively was tested in an independent validation cohort made up of under 20 hyperthyroidism patients plus 17 patients who later progressed to ophthalmopathy. The 85 to 100 discovery patients were randomly split 7:3 into training and test sets. The study also compared thyroid tissue and blood T-cell repertoires from roughly six Graves' hyperthyroidism patients. After sampling, hyperthyroidism patients received methimazole starting at 30 mg daily, and ophthalmopathy patients received high-dose intravenous methylprednisolone. A second multiplex PCR round built the libraries, followed by size selection and purification. Paired-end sequencing of the libraries was performed with 100 bp reads on an Illumina HiSeq2000. SOAPnuke was used to process the raw data, throwing out any read that contained adapters or uncalled bases, had a mean Phred below 15, or lacked an exact constant-primer or identifier match. COPE v1.2.5 was used to merge the high-quality paired reads, and each unique nucleotide sequence was defined as a clonotype. Clonotypes were aligned to IMGT TRBV, TRBD and TRBJ reference segments using MiTCR v1.1. The analysis was restricted to V-J combinations with a frequency above 0.0001, which together covered about 99% of the repertoires. A TCS score was defined as the ratio of F50 (clonal expansion) to E x V (chaos), with BLOSUM62-based TCRdist applied between CDR3 peptides within each V-J. Welch's t-statistics and random forest reduced several hundred V-J features to some 14, which were used in a naive Bayes classifier (R e1071). No statistical method was used to fix the sample size in advance, and group allocation was not hidden from the investigators. TCR Vbeta CDR3 sequencing of approximately 140 peripheral blood samples (under 45 ophthalmopathy, about 80 hyperthyroidism and some 17 progressor patients) is reported in the paper.

The receptor comes from a woman aged 30 to 39 with Graves disease. Donor details come from another sample of the same person, matched by shared clones. This specimen consisted of peripheral blood mononuclear cells (PBMCs), obtained at new diagnosis, from a patient treated with antithyroid drugs.

The nucleotide sequence reads TGTGCCATCAGCCCATTCGAGGGTTACACCGGGGAGCTGTTTTTT. Its protein is CAISPFEGYTGELFF. The chain links TRBV10-3 with TRBJ2-2; TRBD2 might be the D gene, on 5 matching bases. Per the germline V gene, ENHRY is the CDR1 and SYGVKD is the CDR2. The germline ends are 14 bases apart after V is trimmed by 6 bases and J by 3 bases. Spanning cysteine to phenylalanine, the CDR3 consists of 15 amino acids. Only the CDR3 region is kept as DNA, spanning 45 bases read in frame from base 1.